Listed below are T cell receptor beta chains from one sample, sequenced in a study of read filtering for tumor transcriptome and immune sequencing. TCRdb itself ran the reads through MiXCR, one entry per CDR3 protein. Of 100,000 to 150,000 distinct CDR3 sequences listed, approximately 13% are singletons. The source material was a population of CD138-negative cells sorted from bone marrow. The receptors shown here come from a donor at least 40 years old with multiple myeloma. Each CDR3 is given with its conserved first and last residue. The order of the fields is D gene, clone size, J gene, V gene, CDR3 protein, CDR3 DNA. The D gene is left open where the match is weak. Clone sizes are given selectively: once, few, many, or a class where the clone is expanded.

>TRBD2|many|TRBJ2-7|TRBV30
CAWSEKSGGSSYEQYF
TGTGCCTGGAGTGAGAAGTCGGGAGGGAGCTCCTACGAGCAGTACTTC
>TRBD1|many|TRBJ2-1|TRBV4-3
CASSQDFGSQGVQFF
TGCGCCAGCAGCCAAGATTTTGGCAGTCAGGGGGTGCAGTTCTTC
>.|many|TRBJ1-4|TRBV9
CASSVGNTNEKLFF
TGTGCCAGCAGCGTGGGGAACACTAATGAAAAACTGTTTTTT
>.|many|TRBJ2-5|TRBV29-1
CSVLLAGQETQYF
TGCAGCGTCCTGCTGGCGGGGCAAGAGACCCAGTACTTC
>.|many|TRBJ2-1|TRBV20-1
CSARRPPLYNEQFF
TGCAGTGCTAGAAGACCCCCGCTCTACAATGAGCAGTTCTTC
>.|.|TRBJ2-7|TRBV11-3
CASSLQDSSYEQYF
TGTGCCAGCAGCCTACAGGACAGTTCCTACGAGCAGTACTTC
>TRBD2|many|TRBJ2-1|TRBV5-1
CASSLTSGSNNEQFF
TGCGCCAGCAGCCTTACTAGCGGGAGTAACAATGAGCAGTTCTTC
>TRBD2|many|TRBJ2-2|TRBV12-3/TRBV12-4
CASSLGKATSGRNTGELFF
TGTGCCAGCAGTTTAGGGAAAGCCACTAGCGGGAGAAACACCGGGGAGCTGTTTTTT
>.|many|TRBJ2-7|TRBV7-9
CASSSWILPYEQYF
TGTGCCAGCAGCTCTTGGATATTGCCCTACGAGCAGTACTTC
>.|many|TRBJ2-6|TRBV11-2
CASSPPGANVLTF
TGTGCCAGCAGCCCCCCCGGGGCCAACGTCCTGACTTTC
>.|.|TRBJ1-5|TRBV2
CASSFEAGISNQPQHF
TGTGCCAGCAGTTTCGAGGCAGGGATTAGCAATCAGCCCCAGCATTTT
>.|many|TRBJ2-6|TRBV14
CASSPVISGANVLTF
TGTGCCAGCAGCCCTGTCATCTCTGGGGCCAACGTCCTGACTTTC
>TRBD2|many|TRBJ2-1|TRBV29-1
CSANRLAGGSSYNEQFF
TGCAGCGCTAACAGACTAGCGGGAGGGAGCTCCTACAATGAGCAGTTCTTC
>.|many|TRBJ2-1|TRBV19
CASRGETSRHEQFF
TGTGCCAGCCGAGGAGAAACTAGCAGGCATGAGCAGTTCTTC
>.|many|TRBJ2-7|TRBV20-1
CSARDGAASSYEQYF
TGCAGTGCTAGAGATGGCGCCGCGAGCTCCTACGAGCAGTACTTC
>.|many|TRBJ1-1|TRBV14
CASSRGRGAVTEAFF
TGTGCCAGCAGCCGGGGGAGAGGGGCTGTCACTGAAGCTTTCTTT
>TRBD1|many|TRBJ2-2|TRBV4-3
CASSLGTGDTGELFF
TGCGCCAGCAGCCTCGGGACAGGGGATACCGGGGAGCTGTTTTTT
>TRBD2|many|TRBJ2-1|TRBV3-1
CASSQGLAVYNEQFF
TGTGCCAGCAGCCAGGGACTAGCAGTCTACAATGAGCAGTTCTTC
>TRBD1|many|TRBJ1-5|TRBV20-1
CSADRGPGQPQHF
TGCAGTGCTGACAGGGGTCCGGGGCAGCCCCAGCATTTT
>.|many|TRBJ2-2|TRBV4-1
CASRRSQGGLGGTGELFF
TGCGCCAGCAGGAGGTCACAGGGGGGACTAGGTGGCACCGGGGAGCTGTTTTTT
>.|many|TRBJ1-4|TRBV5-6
CASSRTSGGEKLFF
TGTGCCAGCAGTCGAACTTCGGGAGGGGAAAAACTGTTTTTT
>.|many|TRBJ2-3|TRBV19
CASSSGDKTDTQYF
TGTGCCAGTAGTTCAGGGGATAAGACAGATACGCAGTATTTT
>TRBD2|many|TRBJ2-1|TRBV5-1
CASWTSGRAHNEQFF
TGCGCCAGCTGGACTAGCGGGAGGGCCCACAATGAGCAGTTCTTC
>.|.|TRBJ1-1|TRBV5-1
CASSLWGAEAFF
TGCGCCAGCAGCTTGTGGGGGGCTGAAGCTTTCTTT
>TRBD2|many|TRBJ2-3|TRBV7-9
CASSVGTSGGSDTQYF
TGTGCCAGCAGCGTAGGGACTAGCGGAGGGTCAGATACGCAGTATTTT
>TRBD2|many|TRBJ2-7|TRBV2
CASRGTSGPRGEQYF
TGTGCCAGCAGGGGGACTAGCGGCCCTCGGGGCGAGCAGTACTTC
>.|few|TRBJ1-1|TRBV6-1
CASSEAGRRFNTEAFF
TGTGCCAGCAGTGAAGCAGGGCGTAGGTTTAACACTGAAGCTTTCTTT
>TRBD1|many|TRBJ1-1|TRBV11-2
CASSSEISGGTEAFF
TGTGCCAGCAGCTCAGAGATTTCAGGGGGGACTGAAGCTTTCTTT